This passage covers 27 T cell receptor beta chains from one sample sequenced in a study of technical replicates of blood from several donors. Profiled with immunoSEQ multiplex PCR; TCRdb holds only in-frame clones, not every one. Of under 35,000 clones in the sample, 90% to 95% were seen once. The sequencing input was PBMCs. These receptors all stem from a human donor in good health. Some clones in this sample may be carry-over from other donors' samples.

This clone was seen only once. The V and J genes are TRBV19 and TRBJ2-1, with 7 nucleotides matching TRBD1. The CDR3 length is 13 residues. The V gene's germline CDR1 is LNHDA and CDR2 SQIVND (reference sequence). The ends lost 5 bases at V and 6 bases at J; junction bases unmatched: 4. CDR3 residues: CASSGTEFNEQFF. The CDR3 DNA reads TGTGCCAGTAGTGGGACAGAATTCAATGAGCAGTTCTTC.

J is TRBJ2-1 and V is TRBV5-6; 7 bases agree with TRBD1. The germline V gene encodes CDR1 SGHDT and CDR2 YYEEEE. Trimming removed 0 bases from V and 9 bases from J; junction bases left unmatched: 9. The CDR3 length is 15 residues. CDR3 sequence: CASSLADREWGEQFF. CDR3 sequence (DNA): TGTGCCAGCAGCTTGGCCGACAGGGAATGGGGTGAGCAGTTCTTC.

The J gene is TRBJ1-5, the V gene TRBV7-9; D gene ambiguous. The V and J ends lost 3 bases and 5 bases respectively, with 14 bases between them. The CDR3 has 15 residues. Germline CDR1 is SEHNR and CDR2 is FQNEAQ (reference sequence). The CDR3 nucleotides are TGTGCCAGCAGCTTCTCCGGGAAAAAAGATCAGCCCCAGCATTTT. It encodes CASSFSGKKDQPQHF. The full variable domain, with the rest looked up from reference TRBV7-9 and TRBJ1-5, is DTGVSQNPRHKITKRGQNVTFRCDPISEHNRLYWYRQTLGQGPEFLTYFQNEAQLEKSRLLSDRFSAERPKGSFSTLEIQRTEQGDSAMYLCASSFSGKKDQPQHFGDGTRLSIL.

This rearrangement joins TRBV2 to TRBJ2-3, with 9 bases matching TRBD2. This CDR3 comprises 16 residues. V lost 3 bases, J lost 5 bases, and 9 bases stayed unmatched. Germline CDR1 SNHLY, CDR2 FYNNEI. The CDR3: CASSDEAGGPVDTQYF. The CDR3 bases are TGTGCCAGCAGTGATGAGGCGGGGGGGCCGGTAGATACGCAGTATTTT.

The CDR3 sequence is CASTPGPNLNTEAFF. The CDR3 nucleotides are TGCGCCAGCACGCCAGGGCCGAACTTGAACACTGAAGCTTTCTTT. V usage is TRBV10-2 and J usage is TRBJ1-1, with D possibly TRBD1 on 5 matching bases. Trimming took 7 bases from V and 0 from J, leaving 15 bases between them. Per germline, CDR1 WSHSY and CDR2 SAAADI. The CDR3 is made up of 15 amino acids.

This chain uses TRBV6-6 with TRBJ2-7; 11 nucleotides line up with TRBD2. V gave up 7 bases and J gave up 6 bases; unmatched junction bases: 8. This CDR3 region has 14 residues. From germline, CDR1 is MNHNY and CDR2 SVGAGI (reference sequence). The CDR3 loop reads CASTLTSGSFEQYF. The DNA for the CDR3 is TGTGCCAGCACCCTAACTAGCGGGAGTTTCGAGCAGTACTTC.

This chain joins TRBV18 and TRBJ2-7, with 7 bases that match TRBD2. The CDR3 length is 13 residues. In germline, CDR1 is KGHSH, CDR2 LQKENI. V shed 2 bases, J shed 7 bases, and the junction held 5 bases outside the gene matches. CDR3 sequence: CASSPSRTREQYF. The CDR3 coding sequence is TGTGCCAGCTCACCATCCAGGACTAGGGAGCAGTACTTC.

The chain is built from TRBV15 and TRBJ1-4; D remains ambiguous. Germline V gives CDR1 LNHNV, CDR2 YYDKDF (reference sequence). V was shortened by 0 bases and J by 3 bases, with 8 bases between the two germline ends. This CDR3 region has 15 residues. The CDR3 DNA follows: TGTGCCACCAGCAGAGATGGTCAGGCTAATGAAAAACTGTTTTTT. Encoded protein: CATSRDGQANEKLFF.

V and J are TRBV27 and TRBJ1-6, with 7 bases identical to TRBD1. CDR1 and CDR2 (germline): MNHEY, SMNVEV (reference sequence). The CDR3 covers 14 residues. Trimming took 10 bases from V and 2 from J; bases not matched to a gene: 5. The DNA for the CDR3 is TGTGCCACCCGACAGGGCCCCTATAATTCACCCCTCCACTTT. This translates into CATRQGPYNSPLHF.

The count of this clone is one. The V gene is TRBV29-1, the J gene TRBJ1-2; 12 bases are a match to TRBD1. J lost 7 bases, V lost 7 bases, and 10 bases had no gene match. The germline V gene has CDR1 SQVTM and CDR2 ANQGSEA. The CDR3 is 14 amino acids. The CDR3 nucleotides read TGCAGCGCACTAGGGACAGGGGGCGCGGGTGGCTACACCTTC. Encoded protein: CSALGTGGAGGYTF.

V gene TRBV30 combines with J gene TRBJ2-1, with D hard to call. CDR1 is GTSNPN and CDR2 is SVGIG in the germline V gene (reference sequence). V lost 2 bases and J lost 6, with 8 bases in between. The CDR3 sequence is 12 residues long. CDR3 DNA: TGTGCCTGGAGTTCGCGGTCCAATGAGCAGTTCTTC. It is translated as CAWSSRSNEQFF.

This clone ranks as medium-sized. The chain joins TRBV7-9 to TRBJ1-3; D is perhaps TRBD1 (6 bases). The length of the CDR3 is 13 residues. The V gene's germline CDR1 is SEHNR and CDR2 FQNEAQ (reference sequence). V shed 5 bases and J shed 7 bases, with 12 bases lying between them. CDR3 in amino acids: CASSPGGQNTIYF. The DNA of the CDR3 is TGTGCCAGCAGCCCCGGTGGACAGAACACCATATATTTT.

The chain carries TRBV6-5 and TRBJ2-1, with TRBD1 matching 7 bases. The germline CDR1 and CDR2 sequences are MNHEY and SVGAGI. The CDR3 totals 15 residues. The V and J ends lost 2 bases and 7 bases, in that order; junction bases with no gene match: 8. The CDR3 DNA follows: TGTGCCAGCAGTTACGGTCAGGGGGTGAGGAATGAGCAGTTCTTC. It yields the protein CASSYGQGVRNEQFF.

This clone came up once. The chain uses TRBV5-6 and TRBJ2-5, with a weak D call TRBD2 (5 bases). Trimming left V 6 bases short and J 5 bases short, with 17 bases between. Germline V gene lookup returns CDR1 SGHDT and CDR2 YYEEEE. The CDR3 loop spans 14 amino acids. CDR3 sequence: CASTHTGRGETQYF. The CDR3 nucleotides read TGTGCCAGCACCCACACTGGGAGAGGGGAGACCCAGTACTTC.

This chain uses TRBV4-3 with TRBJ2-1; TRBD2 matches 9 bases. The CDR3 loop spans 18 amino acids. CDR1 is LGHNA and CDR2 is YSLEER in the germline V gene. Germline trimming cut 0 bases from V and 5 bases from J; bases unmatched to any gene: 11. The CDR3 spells CASSQDGPRVAGDNEQFF. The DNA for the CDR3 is TGCGCCAGCAGCCAAGATGGCCCGCGGGTAGCGGGAGACAATGAGCAGTTCTTC.

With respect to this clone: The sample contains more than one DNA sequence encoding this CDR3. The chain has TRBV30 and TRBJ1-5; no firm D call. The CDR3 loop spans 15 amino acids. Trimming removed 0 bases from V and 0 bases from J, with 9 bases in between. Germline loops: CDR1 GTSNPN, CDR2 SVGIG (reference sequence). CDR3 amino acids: CAWSVRGYSNQPQHF. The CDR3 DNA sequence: TGTGCCTGGAGTGTACGAGGGTATAGCAATCAGCCCCAGCATTTT.

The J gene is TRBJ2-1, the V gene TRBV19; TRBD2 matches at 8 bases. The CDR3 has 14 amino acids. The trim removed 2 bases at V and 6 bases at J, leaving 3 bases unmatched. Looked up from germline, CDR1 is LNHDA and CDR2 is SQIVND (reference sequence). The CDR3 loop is CASSISGGPNEQFF. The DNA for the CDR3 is TGTGCCAGTAGTATAAGCGGGGGACCCAATGAGCAGTTCTTC.

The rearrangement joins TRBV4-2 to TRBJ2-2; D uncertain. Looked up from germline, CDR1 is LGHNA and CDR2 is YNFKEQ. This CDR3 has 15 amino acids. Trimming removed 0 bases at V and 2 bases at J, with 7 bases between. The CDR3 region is CASSQELINTGELFF. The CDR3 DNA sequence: TGTGCCAGCAGCCAAGAACTCATCAACACCGGGGAGCTGTTTTTT.

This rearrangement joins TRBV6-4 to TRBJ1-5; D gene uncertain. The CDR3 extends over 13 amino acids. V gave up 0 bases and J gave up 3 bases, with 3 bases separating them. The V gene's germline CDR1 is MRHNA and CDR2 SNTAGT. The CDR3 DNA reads TGTGCCAGCAGTGACTCGGCCAATCAGCCCCAGCATTTT. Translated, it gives CASSDSANQPQHF.

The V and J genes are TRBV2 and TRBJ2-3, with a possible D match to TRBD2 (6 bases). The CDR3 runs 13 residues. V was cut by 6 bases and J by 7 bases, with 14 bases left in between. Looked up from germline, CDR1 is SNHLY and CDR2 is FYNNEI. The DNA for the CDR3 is TGTGCCAGCAGGGTCGGGGGTTTAAATACGCAGTATTTT. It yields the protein CASRVGGLNTQYF.

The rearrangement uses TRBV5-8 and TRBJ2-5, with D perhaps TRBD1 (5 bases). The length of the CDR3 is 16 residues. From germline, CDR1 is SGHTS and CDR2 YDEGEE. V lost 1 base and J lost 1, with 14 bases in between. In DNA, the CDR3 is TGTGCCAGCAGCTTGATAGTAGGTCAGGGCCAAGAGACCCAGTACTTC. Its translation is CASSLIVGQGQETQYF.

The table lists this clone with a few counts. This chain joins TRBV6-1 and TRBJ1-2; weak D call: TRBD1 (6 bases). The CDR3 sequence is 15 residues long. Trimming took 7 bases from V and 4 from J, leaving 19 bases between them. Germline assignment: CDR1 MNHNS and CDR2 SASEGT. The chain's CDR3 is CASTSPRGGGYGYTF. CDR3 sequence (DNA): TGTGCCAGCACCTCACCGAGGGGAGGGGGCTATGGCTACACCTTC.

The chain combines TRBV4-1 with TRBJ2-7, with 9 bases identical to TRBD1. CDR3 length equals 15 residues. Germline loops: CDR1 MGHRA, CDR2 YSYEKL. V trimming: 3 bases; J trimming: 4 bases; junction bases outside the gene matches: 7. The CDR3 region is CASSQGTGNQYEQYF. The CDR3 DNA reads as TGCGCCAGCAGCCAGGGGACAGGGAATCAATACGAGCAGTACTTC.

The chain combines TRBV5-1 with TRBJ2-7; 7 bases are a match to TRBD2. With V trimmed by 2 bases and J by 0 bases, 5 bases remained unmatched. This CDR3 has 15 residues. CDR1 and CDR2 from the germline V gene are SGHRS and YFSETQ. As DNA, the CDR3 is TGCGCCAGCAGCTTCGGGGGGACGAACTCCTACGAGCAGTACTTC. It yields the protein CASSFGGTNSYEQYF.

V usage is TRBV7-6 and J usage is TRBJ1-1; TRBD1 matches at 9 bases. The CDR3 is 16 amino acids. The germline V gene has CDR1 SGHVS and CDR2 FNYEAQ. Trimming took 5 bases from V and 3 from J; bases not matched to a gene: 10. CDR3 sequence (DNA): TGTGCCAGCAGCCTATCGGGACAGGGCAAGGACACTGAAGCTTTCTTT. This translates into CASSLSGQGKDTEAFF. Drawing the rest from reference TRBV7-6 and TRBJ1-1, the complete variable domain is GAGVSQSPRYKVTKRGQDVALRCDPISGHVSLYWYRQALGQGPEFLTYFNYEAQQDKSGLPNDRFSAERPEGSISTLTIQRTEQRDSAMYRCASSLSGQGKDTEAFFGQGTRLTVV.

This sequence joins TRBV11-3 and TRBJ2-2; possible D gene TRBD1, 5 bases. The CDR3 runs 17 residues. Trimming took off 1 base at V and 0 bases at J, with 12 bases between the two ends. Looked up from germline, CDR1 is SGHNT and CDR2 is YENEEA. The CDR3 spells CASSLGRTITNTGELFF. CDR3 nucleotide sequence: TGTGCCAGCAGCTTAGGCCGGACAATAACGAACACCGGGGAGCTGTTTTTT.

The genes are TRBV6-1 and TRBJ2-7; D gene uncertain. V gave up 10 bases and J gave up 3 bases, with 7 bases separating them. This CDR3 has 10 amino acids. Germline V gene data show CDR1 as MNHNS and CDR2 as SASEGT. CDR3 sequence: CAIEDYEQYF. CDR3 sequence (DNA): TGTGCCATCGAGGACTACGAGCAGTACTTC.